The subject of this entry is one T cell receptor (beta chain). This entry is derived from a study of beta chain features in type 1 diabetes. As every portion of the isolated RNA was reverse transcribed, the sequencing read expressed TCRB transcripts. Profiled with immunoSEQ multiplex PCR; TCRdb holds only in-frame clones, not every one. The table lists 850,000 to 900,000 clones, roughly a sixth of them singletons. Germline values: CDR1 SGHTA, CDR2 FQGNSA. The CDR3 is 15 residues long. Trimming stripped 7 bases from V and 0 bases from J, with 15 bases between. The chain recombines TRBV7-2 with TRBJ1-1; D possibly corresponds to TRBD1 (5 bases). The specimen sequenced was naive CD4+ T cells from blood. The TCR was taken from a young woman in good health. The CDR3 loop is CASTLGGWVNTEAFF. DNA for the CDR3: TGTGCCAGCACCCTCGGGGGGTGGGTGAACACTGAAGCTTTCTTT.